These 15 T cell receptor beta chains originate from one sample sequenced in a study of cytomegalovirus exposure and HLA in healthy donors. Primers: 60 Vbeta forward and 13 Jbeta reverse. Libraries were prepared by immunoSEQ multiplex PCR; TCRdb keeps only in-frame clonotypes and omits some of them. This table holds roughly 120,000 clones, about 73% found once. The sequencing input was PBMCs. These receptors came from a woman younger than 45 in good health and CMV-seropositive.

The chain is built from TRBV28 and TRBJ1-3; tentative D call: TRBD1 (5 bases). CDR3 length: 12 amino acids. Germline-derived CDR1 and CDR2 are MDHEN and SYDVKM. Trimming cost V 6 bases and J 4 bases, with 7 bases left between them. CDR3 in amino acids: CASRPGGNTIYF. DNA of the CDR3: TGTGCCAGCAGACCAGGGGGAAACACCATATATTTT.

The rearrangement joins TRBV11-3 to TRBJ2-3; possible D gene TRBD1, 6 bases. Germline CDR1 SGHNT, CDR2 YENEEA. This CDR3 contains 14 residues. V lost 3 bases and J lost 6, with 13 bases in between. The CDR3 loop reads CASSLGRGLDTQYF. The DNA for the CDR3 is TGTGCCAGCAGCTTGGGCAGGGGTTTGGATACGCAGTATTTT.

The rearrangement links TRBV30 to TRBJ1-4, with D unresolved. The CDR3 covers 13 residues. Germline V gene lookup returns CDR1 GTSNPN and CDR2 SVGIG (reference sequence). V was clipped by 0 bases and J by 5 bases, with 7 bases between them. CDR3 in DNA: TGTGCCTGGAGTGTAGTGACAAATGAAAAACTGTTTTTT. As protein: CAWSVVTNEKLFF. The whole variable domain, remainder taken from reference TRBV30 and TRBJ1-4, is SQTIHQWPATLVQPVGSPLSLECTVEGTSNPNLYWYRQAAGRGLQLLFYSVGIGQISSEVPQNLSASRPQDRQFILSSKKLLLSDSGFYLCAWSVVTNEKLFFGSGTQLSVL.

This clone was recorded a few times. J is TRBJ2-2 and V is TRBV4-3; D may be TRBD1 (6 bases). Germline V gene sequence: CDR1 LGHNA, CDR2 YSLEER. The ends were cut back, 2 bases at V and 4 bases at J, with 8 bases in the middle. The CDR3 length is 14 residues. The CDR3, as DNA: TGCGCCAGCAGCCAAACAGGGCTCACCGGGGAGCTGTTTTTT. Translation gives CASSQTGLTGELFF.

V usage is TRBV6-1 and J usage is TRBJ2-7; 11 bases are a match to TRBD1. CDR1 MNHNS and CDR2 SASEGT come from the germline V gene. V shed 3 bases, J shed 0 bases, and the junction held 7 bases outside the gene matches. The CDR3 totals 17 residues. The CDR3 bases are TGTGCCAGCAGTGACCCCTGGACAGGGGGCCACTCCTACGAGCAGTACTTC. This gives the protein CASSDPWTGGHSYEQYF.

The chain carries TRBV5-4 and TRBJ1-2; 7 nucleotides agree with TRBD1. This CDR3 region has 15 residues. The germline gives CDR1 SGHNT, CDR2 YYREEE (reference sequence). V lost 1 base, J lost 4 bases, and 7 bases stayed unmatched. The CDR3 sequence is CASSLPTGTAYGYTF. The CDR3 nucleotides are TGTGCCAGCAGCTTGCCGACGGGGACAGCCTATGGCTACACCTTC.

The gene calls are TRBV4-3 and TRBJ2-1; perhaps TRBD1 as D (7 bases). V gave up 4 bases and J gave up 3 bases, with 19 bases separating them. The CDR3 spans 17 residues. Germline V gives CDR1 LGHNA, CDR2 YSLEER. CDR3: CASSRQEGAGFYNEQFF. The CDR3 DNA reads TGCGCCAGCAGCCGCCAAGAGGGGGCGGGATTCTACAATGAGCAGTTCTTC.

This chain uses TRBV5-5 with TRBJ2-5, with D maybe TRBD2 (6 bases). Germline CDR1 is SGHKS and CDR2 is YYEKEE (reference sequence). The CDR3 has 15 amino acids. V dropped 4 bases and J dropped 5 bases, with 18 bases sitting between them. The CDR3 here is CASSLATSSGETQYF. In DNA form, the CDR3 reads TGTGCCAGCAGCCTGGCCACTAGCTCGGGGGAGACCCAGTACTTC.

The table lists this clone with a few counts. Compared with germline, one end of the junction differs, possibly owing to a read error. The V and J genes are TRBV7-9 and TRBJ2-7; D is unresolved. The CDR3 totals 15 residues. CDR1 SEHNR and CDR2 FQNEAQ come from the germline V gene (reference sequence). CDR3 coding DNA: TGTTCCAGCAGTTCTCCCCTGAGTCCAACCTACGAGCAGTACTTC. As protein: CSSSSPLSPTYEQYF.

This chain connects TRBV7-3 to TRBJ2-7, with TRBD1 as a possible D gene (5 bases). Germline lookup yields CDR1 SGHTA and CDR2 FQGTGA. V lost 1 base and J 7 bases, leaving 11 bases between the germline ends. The CDR3 is made up of 13 amino acids. For the CDR3, the DNA is TGTGCCAGCAGCTTAAACCCCCAGGGAGAGCAGTACTTC. Translating gives CASSLNPQGEQYF.

The rearrangement joins TRBV14 to TRBJ1-5; TRBD1 might be the D (5 bases). Between the trimmed V and J ends, which lost 6 bases and 0 bases, there was a span of 12 bases. This CDR3 region has 15 residues. Germline CDR1 SGHDN, CDR2 FVKESK. Written as DNA, the CDR3 is TGTGCCAGCAGGCGGGGCAACTATAGCAATCAGCCCCAGCATTTT. Translated: CASRRGNYSNQPQHF.

This clone was seen a single time. This rearrangement joins TRBV7-9 to TRBJ1-4; D unclear. Trimming shortened V by 11 bases and J by 6 bases, and 16 bases separated the two germline ends. Germline V gene data show CDR1 as SEHNR and CDR2 as FQNEAQ (reference sequence). The CDR3 has 13 amino acids. In DNA form, the CDR3 reads TGTGCCGTACGTCGGACTAAGGATGAAAAACTGTTTTTT. This sequence encodes CAVRRTKDEKLFF.

The chain carries TRBV29-1 and TRBJ2-3, with D possibly being TRBD2 (7 bases). From germline, CDR1 is SQVTM and CDR2 ANQGSEA. The CDR3 sequence is 14 residues long. V lost 6 bases to trimming and J lost 5 bases, with 18 bases between them. CDR3 sequence: CSVSWGGAVDTQYF. CDR3 coding DNA: TGCAGCGTGTCTTGGGGGGGGGCCGTAGATACGCAGTATTTT.

The J gene is TRBJ2-7, the V gene TRBV9, with a tentative D call TRBD1 (6 bases). Deletions cut 4 bases from V and 4 bases from J, with 15 bases between. The CDR3 loop spans 14 amino acids. Germline V gene sequence: CDR1 SGDLS, CDR2 YYNGEE. The CDR3 sequence is CASSPPGVKYEQYF. The CDR3 coding sequence is TGTGCCAGCAGCCCCCCAGGGGTGAAGTACGAGCAGTACTTC.

This clone appeared a single time. The rearrangement links TRBV10-3 to TRBJ1-5; 8 nucleotides match TRBD1. This CDR3 is built from 19 residues. The ends lost 8 bases at V and 0 bases at J; junction bases unmatched: 18. From germline, CDR1 is ENHRY and CDR2 SYGVKD. CDR3 amino acids: CAIPRSGQGGHHSNQPQHF. CDR3 bases: TGTGCCATCCCCCGGAGCGGACAGGGAGGGCATCATAGCAATCAGCCCCAGCATTTT.